Below, 15 T cell receptor beta chains from the same sample are listed, as sequenced in a study of shared T cell receptors in the human thymus. Repertoires were generated with immunoSEQ multiplex PCR, while TCRdb's copy carries only in-frame clones and drops some. The profile covers hundreds of thousands of clones, with approximately 88% appearing a single time and approximately 0.01% taken by the ten largest. These data also featured in a second study, about human thymus T cells.

The sequenced sample was thymocytes. The receptors were sampled from a boy under two years old with a congenital heart defect.

A single count supports this clone. This specimen includes other DNA sequences encoding the same CDR3. The V gene is TRBV5-6, the J gene TRBJ1-3; D ambiguous. The germline CDR1 and CDR2 sequences are SGHDT and YYEEEE. Trimming pared 2 bases from V and 4 bases from J, leaving 4 bases between. There are 12 residues in the CDR3. The CDR3 loop is CASSLAGNTIYF. CDR3 nucleotide sequence: TGTGCCAGCAGCTTAGCGGGAAACACCATATATTTT.

This chain joins TRBV25-1 and TRBJ2-5; D unclear. The germline V gene has CDR1 MGHDK and CDR2 SYGVNS. This CDR3 spans 14 amino acids. Trimming shortened V by 1 base and J by 3 bases, and 9 bases separated the two germline ends. CDR3 in amino acids: CASSELRDKETQYF. The CDR3 DNA reads as TGTGCCAGCAGTGAATTGAGAGACAAAGAGACCCAGTACTTC.

In this sample, this clone turned up once. The CDR3 region has the DNA TGCAGTGCTAGACACGGAGATAGGGCTTTCTTT. Its protein product is CSARHGDRAFF. The chain uses TRBV20-1 and TRBJ1-1; D uncertain. The V and J ends lost 2 bases and 11 bases respectively, with 12 bases between them. This CDR3 is 11 amino acids long. Germline V CDR1 and CDR2: DFQATT, SNEGSKA (reference sequence).

The V and J genes are TRBV11-3 and TRBJ1-1; tentatively, D is TRBD1 (5 bases). The CDR3 length is 16 residues. The germline V and J ends were trimmed by 1 base and 2 bases, with 14 bases remaining between them. Per germline, CDR1 SGHNT and CDR2 YENEEA. CDR3 bases: TGTGCCAGCAGCTTAGTGGAGCCCGACAGCAACACTGAAGCTTTCTTT. Translated: CASSLVEPDSNTEAFF. Complete variable domain (other parts from reference TRBV11-3 and TRBJ1-1): EAGVVQSPRYKIIEKKQPVAFWCNPISGHNTLYWYLQNLGQGPELLIRYENEEAVDDSQLPKDRFSAERLKGVDSTLKIQPAELGDSAVYLCASSLVEPDSNTEAFFGQGTRLTVV.

The chain couples TRBV29-1 to TRBJ2-7; D remains unclear. With 4 bases removed from V and 2 bases from J, the gap between germline ends came to 12 bases. The germline gives CDR1 SQVTM, CDR2 ANQGSEA. The CDR3 loop spans 13 amino acids. The CDR3 coding sequence is TGCAGCGTTGTTTTTGTGTCTACCTACGAGCAGTACTTC. It is translated as CSVVFVSTYEQYF.

The genes are TRBV9 and TRBJ2-5, with D possibly being TRBD2 (5 bases). From germline, CDR1 is SGDLS and CDR2 YYNGEE. The CDR3 has 15 residues. V shed 2 bases and J shed 1 base, with 12 bases lying between them. The CDR3 DNA sequence: TGTGCCAGCAGCGTGAGCAGCGGTATCCAAGAGACCCAGTACTTC. Translating gives CASSVSSGIQETQYF.

The V call is TRBV30, the J call TRBJ2-1; 14 nucleotides match TRBD2. The V gene end was trimmed by 3 bases and the J gene end by 15 bases; junction bases not matched to a gene: 7. The V gene's germline CDR1 is GTSNPN and CDR2 SVGIG (reference sequence). CDR3 size: 13 residues. The CDR3 DNA reads as TGTGCCTGGAGGACTACCGGGACTAGCGGGGGGTTCTTC. It encodes CAWRTTGTSGGFF.

The chain couples TRBV11-3 to TRBJ2-7; 15 nucleotides line up with TRBD2. This CDR3 has 16 amino acids. Germline CDR1 and CDR2: SGHNT and YENEEA. Germline trimming cut 5 bases from V and 7 bases from J; bases unmatched to any gene: 9. Here the CDR3 reads CASSIGLAGGPEEQYF. In nucleotides, the CDR3 is TGTGCCAGCAGCATCGGACTAGCGGGAGGGCCCGAGGAGCAGTACTTC.

The chain has TRBV30 and TRBJ2-1; 9 bases fit TRBD2. Germline trimming cut 2 bases from V and 0 bases from J; bases unmatched to any gene: 20. The CDR3 is 21 residues long. Germline V gene sequence: CDR1 GTSNPN, CDR2 SVGIG (reference sequence). The CDR3 DNA sequence: TGTGCCTGGAGTTCCCCACCAGCCGCAGCGGGAGGCCCGAGCTCCTACAATGAGCAGTTCTTC. It yields the protein CAWSSPPAAAGGPSSYNEQFF. Drawing the rest from reference TRBV30 and TRBJ2-1, the complete variable domain is SQTIHQWPATLVQPVGSPLSLECTVEGTSNPNLYWYRQAAGRGLQLLFYSVGIGQISSEVPQNLSASRPQDRQFILSSKKLLLSDSGFYLCAWSSPPAAAGGPSSYNEQFFGPGTRLTVL.

V gene TRBV6-1 combines with J gene TRBJ1-4, with TRBD1 matching 8 bases. The CDR3 extends over 19 amino acids. Germline V lookup: CDR1 MNHNS, CDR2 SASEGT. Unmatched junction bases numbered 13, after V lost 4 bases and J lost 0 bases. The CDR3 spells CASSGLTRQGHSTNEKLFF. The CDR3 nucleotides are TGTGCCAGCAGTGGTCTCACCCGACAGGGGCATTCAACTAATGAAAAACTGTTTTTT.

The chain links TRBV25-1 to TRBJ2-7; 9 nucleotides match TRBD1. The CDR3 is 14 residues long. V was pared by 9 bases and J by 2 bases, with 8 bases of the junction left unmatched. Germline CDR1 is MGHDK and CDR2 is SYGVNS. CDR3 sequence (DNA): TGTGCCAGTTCTACAGGGGGCCGTCCCTACGAGCAGTACTTC. Its protein product is CASSTGGRPYEQYF.

The V gene is TRBV25-1, the J gene TRBJ2-7; D remains ambiguous. This CDR3 has 12 amino acids. Germline loops: CDR1 MGHDK, CDR2 SYGVNS. V lost 5 bases, J lost 0 bases, and 5 bases lay in between. The CDR3 loop is CASSSLSYEQYF. CDR3 DNA sequence: TGTGCCAGCAGTTCCCTCTCCTACGAGCAGTACTTC.

The chain recombines TRBV19 with TRBJ1-5; weak D call: TRBD1 (5 bases). Germline CDR1 reads LNHDA; CDR2 reads SQIVND (reference sequence). Trimming shortened V by 5 bases and J by 3 bases, and 14 bases separated the two germline ends. The CDR3 runs to 15 residues. The CDR3 region has the DNA TGTGCCAGTAGTTTCCAGAGCAGGGTCAATCAGCCCCAGCATTTT. It yields the protein CASSFQSRVNQPQHF.

The chain recombines TRBV27 with TRBJ2-6; 7 bases match TRBD1. CDR3 length: 18 amino acids. CDR1 and CDR2 from the germline V gene are MNHEY and SMNVEV (reference sequence). V shed 10 bases and J 3 bases; nucleotides not matched to a gene: 18. The CDR3 reads CATTSCDRESCGANVLTF. DNA of the CDR3: TGTGCCACTACATCCTGCGACAGGGAATCTTGTGGGGCCAACGTCCTGACTTTC.

The CDR3 loop reads CAAGQGIGSYNEQFF. For the CDR3, the DNA is TGTGCCGCGGGACAGGGAATAGGTTCCTACAATGAGCAGTTCTTC. V gene TRBV15 combines with J gene TRBJ2-1, with TRBD1 identical over 9 bases. The CDR3 extends over 15 amino acids. J was trimmed by 1 base and V by 11 bases; bases with no gene match: 9. Per the germline V gene, CDR1 is LNHNV and CDR2 is YYDKDF (reference sequence).